Included here is one T cell receptor (beta chain) sequence, with context. What antigen it recognizes has not been identified. No quality values exist for individual bases; no much larger clone is one base distant. The V end gives up 1 base and the J end 1 base, leaving 14 bases in the junction not matched to a gene. From a lookup of the germline V gene, CDR1 and CDR2 are SGDLS and YYNGEE. The CDR3 sequence holds 21 residues, the cysteine and phenylalanine included. Of all the DNA, just the CDR3 is kept, 63 bases in frame from base 1. This entry is derived from a study of beta chain features in type 1 diabetes (dated by TCRdb to the late 2010s). About the study as a whole: Mean age, gender distribution, total cell number and subset yield did not differ between patients and healthy donors. The study compared the TCRB repertoires of sorted circulating CD4+ T cell subsets in recently diagnosed type 1 diabetes patients with those in matched healthy donors. Whereas all 30 or so donors provided naive and central memory subsets, regulatory and stem cell-like memory subsets were isolated from just 8 patients and about eight healthy donors. A total of about 110,000,000 sorted cells were examined across all samples, and a strong correlation was observed between cell number per subset and RNA yield. Summary of the overall study and its limitations: At VDJ recombination sites, patients with type 1 diabetes made fewer insertions and deleted more nucleotides, a pattern implying thymic rearrangement abnormalities. Because cDNA was sequenced instead of genomic DNA, highly expressing activated cells could be over-represented, though the groups showed no difference in activation or CD3 levels. Shorter templates might have been favored by PCR, but patient and control samples were amplified and corrected together, so both groups would have been affected equally by any skew. Naive, central memory and regulatory TCRB repertoires appeared more similar among patients than among healthy donors. In all four CD4+ subsets, TCRB CDR3 length was moderately but significantly shorter in type 1 diabetes patients. HLA sub-analyses involved small numbers of individuals, so any influence of HLA type on TCRB rearrangement remained unresolved.

From each donor, a single peripheral blood sample of about 100 mL on average was drawn into heparinised tubes. Naive, central memory, regulatory and stem cell-like memory CD4+ T cells were sorted on a BD FACSAria II using a panel including CD45RO, CCR7, CD25, CD127, CD95 and CD27. Purity was above 95% for every sorted population. PBMCs were isolated right away by Lymphoprep density gradient centrifugation and were stained directly, without culture. So that batch effects would be minimized, each experiment stained and sorted samples in pairs, pairing one healthy donor with one patient. The High Capacity cDNA Reverse Transcription Kit was used to reverse transcribe all of the isolated RNA, meaning that expressed TCRB transcripts were what got sequenced. Deep immunoSEQ sequencing was applied to naive, central memory and regulatory T cell samples, giving an average of roughly 3.6 million total reads per sample. Sorted cells were lysed in RLT buffer, and RNA was extracted using DNase-treated RNeasy Micro or Mini kits according to cell number. Each cell subset was processed separately to prevent cross-contamination, with patient and healthy donor samples processed together. Using the immunoSEQ multiplex PCR, TCRB sequences were amplified from cDNA into 87-bp fragments spanning the CDR3 region. Amplicons were sequenced on the Illumina HiSeq platform. In the source study's methods: PCR bias was corrected computationally using synthetic template baselines, and reads within Hamming distance 2 were collapsed, with unmergeable singletons discarded. Reads were aligned against IMGT to assign V, D and J genes, CDR3 length and insertions or deletions at six rearrangement sites. Within each subset, clonotype counts were normalized to sorted cell number, after which true diversity and Gini coefficients were computed with the tcR R package. The overlap coefficient, calculated on TCRB nucleotide sequences, was used to measure repertoire sharing. Out-of-frame TCRB sequences from naive cells were analyzed to stand in for the pre-selection repertoire. The clones in this table, taken by TCRdb from immuneACCESS, are in-frame only. Not every clone is retained; where verified, under half of the shortfall comes from an unresolved V gene, and the cause of the rest is unknown. V and J calls and clone size are given by that table; D and trimming were obtained from the DNA. The sample has some 350,000 clones on record, approximately 13% of them singletons. The ten biggest clones cover about 0.016% of the sample.

This sequence uses TRBV9 and TRBJ2-3; TRBD2 matches 14 bases in the middle. The TCR originated in a woman aged 18-29 years with type 1 diabetes. Sequencing was performed on naive CD4+ T cells from blood. Read against the paper, the sample's cell subset or site label means: true naive CD4+ T cells. In nucleotides, the sequence is TGTGCCAGCAGCGTAAGCCCCCCCTCCGGGACTAGCGGGGGAGGCACAGATACGCAGTATTTT. Translated, this is CASSVSPPSGTSGGGTDTQYF.